This TCR beta chain was documented in a study of shared clonotypes between healthy human individuals. Study details: The donor pool was made up of a couple of women and three men aged 18 to 49.

Germline values: CDR1 LGHNA, CDR2 YSLEER. The CDR3 has 13 amino acids. Trimming pared 0 bases from V and 0 bases from J, leaving 1 base between. On this clone: Its cognate antigen is unknown. The sample contains more than one DNA sequence encoding this CDR3.

Study-wide results and limits: The study found about 5% of naive CD4 clonotypes shared across several donors.

Terminally differentiated effector memory CD45RA+ cells were excluded by CCR7 positive selection of CD45RO-negative cells. TCRdb's table, derived via immunoSEQ multiplex PCR, lists solely in-frame clones and lacks some. The repertoire holds about 2,100,000 clones, about 93% seen once, with roughly 1.7% in the top ten. The sequenced material came from naive CD8+ T cells from PBMCs. The chain carries TRBV4-3 and TRBJ2-3; the D is unclear. The sequence derives from a man in his late teens or twenties in good health. Some clones in this sample may be carry-over from other donors' samples. In DNA, the CDR3 is TGCGCCAGCAGCCAAGACAGCACAGATACGCAGTATTTT. This codes for CASSQDSTDTQYF.